This paragraph covers one T cell receptor (beta chain) sequence. No antigen is known for it. CDR1 is SGHRS and CDR2 is YFSETQ in the germline V gene. Deletions cut 2 bases from V and 2 bases from J, with 11 bases between. CDR3 length: 15 residues. Sequenced by immunoSEQ multiplex PCR; TCRdb stores in-frame clones only, minus some. The table lists 43,000 or so clones, roughly 92% of them singletons. This record belongs to a study of cytomegalovirus exposure and HLA in healthy donors. Looking at the study overall: The same platform as the roughly 630 first-cohort repertoires was used for the 95 to 150 validation repertoires, a later analysis reported. Study outcomes and limitations: High specificity and sensitivity for cytomegalovirus status were reported for the classifier. Listed as cytomegalovirus-associated were more than 150 TCR beta chains.

Donors were drawn from the approximately 110-subject validation cohort, separate from the approximately 700-subject first cohort. This TCR was recovered from a man between 18 and 35 years old in good health and CMV-seronegative. Sequencing used PBMCs. The chain joins TRBV5-1 to TRBJ2-1; D possibly corresponds to TRBD2 (6 bases). The CDR3 bases are TGCGCCAGCAGCTTCAATAGCGGCGCCTACAATGAGCAGTTCTTC. Translation: CASSFNSGAYNEQFF.